This TCR beta chain derives from a study of blood T cell repertoires in COVID-19. Per the germline V gene, CDR1 is LNHDA and CDR2 is SQIVND (reference sequence). This CDR3 comprises 12 residues. V lost 11 bases and J 8 bases, leaving 18 bases between the germline ends. Each participant's cohort was designated according to participant-reported clinical history. Here immunoSEQ multiplex PCR was the method, and the copy in TCRdb shows in-frame clones only, minus some. This sample has hundreds of thousands of clones, with around 86% found just once. What was sequenced was PBMCs or T cells enriched from blood (not recorded which). The TCR originated in a woman between 45 and 60 years old who had recovered from COVID-19. The V gene is TRBV19, the J gene TRBJ1-2; D is undetermined. CDR3 loop: CAATSENWGYTF. As DNA, the CDR3 is TGTGCCGCAACATCGGAGAACTGGGGCTACACCTTC.